Below, 22 T cell receptor beta chains from the same sample are listed, as sequenced in a study of cytomegalovirus exposure and HLA in healthy donors. Sequencing used immunoSEQ multiplex PCR; TCRdb keeps in-frame clones, though not all of them. This table has 150,000 to 200,000 clones, roughly 90% appearing once. The sequencing input was PBMCs. The origin of the receptors is a woman in her late teens or twenties in good health and CMV-seronegative.

The rearrangement links TRBV6-1 to TRBJ2-4, with TRBD1 matching over 7 bases. Germline V lookup: CDR1 MNHNS, CDR2 SASEGT. The CDR3 runs to 16 residues. V lost 2 bases, J lost 1 base, and 5 bases stayed unmatched. The CDR3 DNA follows: TGTGCCAGCAGTGAAAGTCAGGGGGTGGCCAAAAACATTCAGTACTTC. It translates to CASSESQGVAKNIQYF.

This clone was counted once. The chain carries TRBV5-1 and TRBJ2-7; TRBD1 agrees at 9 bases. The CDR3 has 19 amino acids. J lost 1 base, V lost 4 bases, and 18 bases had no gene match. Looked up from germline, CDR1 is SGHRS and CDR2 is YFSETQ. The CDR3 nucleotides are TGCGCCAGCAGCAGACGTCCCGGGACAGGGACAGAGGGATCCTACGAGCAGTACTTC. Its protein product is CASSRRPGTGTEGSYEQYF.

This chain uses TRBV6-4 with TRBJ1-1; 7 bases are a match to TRBD1. The CDR3 sequence is 15 residues long. V lost 7 bases to trimming and J lost 0 bases; unmatched junction nucleotides: 8. The germline V gene has CDR1 MRHNA and CDR2 SNTAGT. CDR3 protein: CASTPPDRVNTEAFF. CDR3 in DNA: TGTGCCAGCACTCCACCTGACAGGGTGAACACTGAAGCTTTCTTT.

V gene TRBV19 combines with J gene TRBJ2-7; TRBD2 might be the D (6 bases). CDR1 is LNHDA, CDR2 SQIVND, per germline (reference sequence). The length of the CDR3 is 15 residues. V was pared by 6 bases and J by 3 bases, with 18 bases between. The CDR3 DNA follows: TGTGCCAGTAGGAATAGCGGAGGGGATCGCTACGAGCAGTACTTC. This sequence encodes CASRNSGGDRYEQYF.

This clone was seen just once. V and J are TRBV2 and TRBJ2-7; 8 bases agree with TRBD2. This CDR3 comprises 16 residues. Trimming cost V 3 bases and J 5 bases; bases outside gene matches: 12. CDR1 is SNHLY and CDR2 is FYNNEI in the germline V gene. This CDR3 is CASSDLGLAGWDEQYF. In DNA, the CDR3 is TGTGCCAGCAGTGATTTAGGGCTAGCGGGTTGGGACGAGCAGTACTTC.

CDR3 sequence reads: CASSPFTGSSYNEQFF. Written as DNA, the CDR3 is TGTGCCAGCAGCCCCTTCACAGGGAGCTCCTACAATGAGCAGTTCTTC. The V and J genes are TRBV7-9 and TRBJ2-1; perhaps TRBD1 as D (6 bases). The CDR3 contains 16 residues. V lost 5 bases, J lost 0 bases, and 14 bases lay in between. Looked up from germline, CDR1 is SEHNR and CDR2 is FQNEAQ (reference sequence).

CDR3 in amino acids: CASSEKAGNAQYF. As DNA, the CDR3 is TGTGCCAGCAGTGAAAAGGCGGGAAATGCGCAGTATTTT. The V gene is TRBV25-1, the J gene TRBJ2-3; tentatively, D is TRBD2 (6 bases). Germline loops: CDR1 MGHDK, CDR2 SYGVNS. There are 13 residues in the CDR3. V was pared by 2 bases and J by 10 bases, with 13 bases between.

The chain links TRBV29-1 to TRBJ2-2, with TRBD1 matching 11 bases. V was clipped by 7 bases and J by 4 bases; unmatched bases: 17. This CDR3 has 18 amino acids. Germline CDR1 SQVTM, CDR2 ANQGSEA. In DNA form, the CDR3 reads TGCAGCGCCCCGGATGGTGGGACAGGGGGGAAGGTCACCGGGGAGCTGTTTTTT. Translated: CSAPDGGTGGKVTGELFF.

This chain links TRBV2 with TRBJ2-4, with D perhaps matching TRBD1 (5 bases). This CDR3 spans 15 amino acids. Trimming shortened V by 5 bases and J by 0 bases, and 11 bases separated the two germline ends. The germline gives CDR1 SNHLY, CDR2 FYNNEI. CDR3 loop: CASSSDSLAKNIQYF. CDR3 bases: TGTGCCAGCAGTTCTGACAGCTTAGCCAAAAACATTCAGTACTTC.

CDR3 DNA: TGCGCCAGCAGCCAACACCTAGCGGGGAGCTCCTACGAGCAGTACTTC. Translating gives CASSQHLAGSSYEQYF. V usage is TRBV4-1 and J usage is TRBJ2-7, with 9 bases that match TRBD2. The V gene end was trimmed by 2 bases and the J gene end by 0 bases; junction bases not matched to a gene: 5. This CDR3 region has 16 residues. CDR1 is MGHRA and CDR2 is YSYEKL in the germline V gene.

This sequence joins TRBV7-2 and TRBJ2-2; 7 bases map to TRBD1. Germline CDR1 and CDR2: SGHTA and FQGNSA. This CDR3 has 18 residues. V lost 1 base and J lost 4; bases outside the gene matches: 12. The CDR3 DNA reads as TGTGCCAGCAGCTTAGTGAGTTTCAGTTCAGGGGGCACCGGGGAGCTGTTTTTT. This translates into CASSLVSFSSGGTGELFF.

The J gene is TRBJ1-6, the V gene TRBV5-1; possible D gene TRBD1, 5 bases. V lost 2 bases and J lost 5, with 11 bases in between. From germline, CDR1 is SGHRS and CDR2 YFSETQ. This CDR3 is 15 amino acids long. The CDR3 loop is CASSFLGGNNSPLHF. CDR3 DNA sequence: TGCGCCAGCAGCTTCTTGGGGGGAAATAATTCACCCCTCCACTTT.

The chain combines TRBV19 with TRBJ1-5, with D possibly matching TRBD1 (5 bases). The CDR3 has 14 residues. Germline CDR1 reads LNHDA; CDR2 reads SQIVND (reference sequence). The germline V and J ends were trimmed by 1 base and 7 bases, with 11 bases remaining between them. CDR3 bases: TGTGCCAGTAGTATAGTGGGGGGGAACCAGCCCCAGCATTTT. Protein sequence: CASSIVGGNQPQHF.

The CDR3 spells CASGERGADTQYF. The CDR3 region has the DNA TGTGCCAGCGGGGAGCGGGGCGCAGATACGCAGTATTTT. V usage is TRBV2 and J usage is TRBJ2-3; the match to TRBD2 covers 7 bases. This CDR3 spans 13 amino acids. V lost 8 bases to trimming and J lost 4 bases; unmatched junction nucleotides: 6. CDR1 SNHLY and CDR2 FYNNEI come from the germline V gene.

The chain carries TRBV7-2 and TRBJ2-7; D uncertain. CDR3 length: 14 residues. Trimming shortened V by 5 bases and J by 0 bases, and 11 bases separated the two germline ends. Germline CDR1 SGHTA, CDR2 FQGNSA. The CDR3 is CASSQTGFSYEQYF. In DNA, the CDR3 is TGTGCCAGCAGCCAGACGGGTTTCTCCTACGAGCAGTACTTC.

CDR3 sequence (DNA): TGTGCCAGCAGTGAGCAGCGGGGGGGAAACACCGGGGAGCTGTTTTTT. It specifies CASSEQRGGNTGELFF. J is TRBJ2-2 and V is TRBV2, with 10 nucleotides matching TRBD2. In germline, CDR1 is SNHLY, CDR2 FYNNEI. After removal of 3 bases from V and 2 bases from J, the junction contained 3 bases not matched to a gene. There are 16 residues in the CDR3.

This rearrangement joins TRBV28 to TRBJ1-5, with D tentatively TRBD1 (6 bases). The CDR3 totals 13 residues. V lost 6 bases, J lost 4 bases, and 10 bases lay in between. Germline-derived CDR1 and CDR2 are MDHEN and SYDVKM. This CDR3 is CASSTRGNQPQHF. The CDR3 nucleotides are TGTGCCAGCAGCACCAGGGGTAATCAGCCCCAGCATTTT.

The chain carries TRBV2 and TRBJ1-3; D is undetermined. Germline lookup yields CDR1 SNHLY and CDR2 FYNNEI. The CDR3 runs to 16 residues. Deletions cut 0 bases from V and 0 bases from J, with 9 bases between. This chain's CDR3 is CASSEARQFSGNTIYF. DNA for the CDR3: TGTGCCAGCAGTGAAGCGCGGCAATTCTCTGGAAACACCATATATTTT.

The chain employs TRBV5-1 and TRBJ1-1, with 9 nucleotides matching TRBD1. The V segment lost 4 bases and the J segment 11 bases; nucleotides outside the gene matches: 9. The length of the CDR3 is 13 residues. From germline, CDR1 is SGHRS and CDR2 YFSETQ. Here the CDR3 reads CASSPTGGVSAFF. CDR3 bases: TGCGCCAGCAGCCCAACAGGGGGCGTTAGCGCTTTCTTT.

V is TRBV19 and J is TRBJ1-5; D uncertain. CDR3 length: 12 amino acids. Germline loops: CDR1 LNHDA, CDR2 SQIVND (reference sequence). Trimming took 4 bases from V and 4 from J, leaving 5 bases between them. CDR3 in amino acids: CASSNRNQPQHF. The DNA for the CDR3 is TGTGCCAGTAGTAACCGGAATCAGCCCCAGCATTTT.

The rearrangement joins TRBV27 to TRBJ2-5; 8 bases are shared with TRBD2. J was trimmed by 4 bases and V by 4 bases; bases with no gene match: 5. The CDR3 is made up of 14 amino acids. Germline assignment: CDR1 MNHEY and CDR2 SMNVEV (reference sequence). CDR3 sequence: CASSSRGLAETQYF. CDR3 nucleotides: TGTGCCAGCAGTTCCCGTGGACTAGCAGAGACCCAGTACTTC.

V usage is TRBV14 and J usage is TRBJ1-1; TRBD1 is a possible D gene (5 bases). Germline V gene lookup returns CDR1 SGHDN and CDR2 FVKESK. V was pared by 1 base and J by 14 bases, with 14 bases between. The CDR3 sequence is 12 residues long. In DNA form, the CDR3 reads TGTGCCAGCAGCCAAGCCAGGGTGGTGTACTTCTTT. Translating it yields CASSQARVVYFF.